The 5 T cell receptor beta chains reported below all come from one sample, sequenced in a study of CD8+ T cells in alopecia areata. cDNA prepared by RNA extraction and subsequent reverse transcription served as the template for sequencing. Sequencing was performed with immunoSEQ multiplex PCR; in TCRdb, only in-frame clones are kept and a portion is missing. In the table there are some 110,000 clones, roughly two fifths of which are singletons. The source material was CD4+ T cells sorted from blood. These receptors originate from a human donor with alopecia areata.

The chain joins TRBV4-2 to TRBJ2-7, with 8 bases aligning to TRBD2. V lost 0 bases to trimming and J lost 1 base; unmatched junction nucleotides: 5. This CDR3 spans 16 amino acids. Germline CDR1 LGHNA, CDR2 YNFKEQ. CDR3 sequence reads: CASSQEAGGRSYEQYF. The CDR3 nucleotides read TGTGCCAGCAGCCAAGAGGCGGGGGGACGATCCTACGAGCAGTACTTC.

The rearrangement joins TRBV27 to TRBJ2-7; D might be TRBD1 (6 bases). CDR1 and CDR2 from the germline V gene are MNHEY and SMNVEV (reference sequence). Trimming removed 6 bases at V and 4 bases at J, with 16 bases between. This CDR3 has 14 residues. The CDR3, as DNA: TGTGCCAGCAGCCGGGACACCCAAGGGTACGAGCAGTACTTC. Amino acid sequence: CASSRDTQGYEQYF.

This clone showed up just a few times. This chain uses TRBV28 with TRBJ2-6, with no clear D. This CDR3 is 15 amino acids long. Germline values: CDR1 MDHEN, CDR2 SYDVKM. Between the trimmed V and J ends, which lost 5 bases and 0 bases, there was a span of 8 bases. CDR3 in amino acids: CASSPASSGANVLTF. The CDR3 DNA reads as TGTGCCAGCAGTCCGGCAAGCTCTGGGGCCAACGTCCTGACTTTC.

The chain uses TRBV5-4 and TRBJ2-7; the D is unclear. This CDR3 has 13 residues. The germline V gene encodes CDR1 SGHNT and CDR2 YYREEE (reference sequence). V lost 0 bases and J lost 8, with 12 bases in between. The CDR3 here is CASSLVGAAKQYF. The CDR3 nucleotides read TGTGCCAGCAGCTTGGTAGGCGCGGCCAAGCAGTACTTC.

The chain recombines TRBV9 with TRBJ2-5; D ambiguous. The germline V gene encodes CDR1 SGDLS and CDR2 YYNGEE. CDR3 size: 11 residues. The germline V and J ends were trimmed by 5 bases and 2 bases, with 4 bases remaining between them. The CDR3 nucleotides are TGTGCCAGCAGGACACAAGAGACCCAGTACTTC. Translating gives CASRTQETQYF. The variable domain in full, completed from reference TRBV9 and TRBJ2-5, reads DSGVTQTPKHLITATGQRVTLRCSPRSGDLSVYWYQQSLDQGLQFLIQYYNGEERAKGNILERFSAQQFPDLHSELNLSSLELGDSALYFCASRTQETQYFGPGTRLLVL.